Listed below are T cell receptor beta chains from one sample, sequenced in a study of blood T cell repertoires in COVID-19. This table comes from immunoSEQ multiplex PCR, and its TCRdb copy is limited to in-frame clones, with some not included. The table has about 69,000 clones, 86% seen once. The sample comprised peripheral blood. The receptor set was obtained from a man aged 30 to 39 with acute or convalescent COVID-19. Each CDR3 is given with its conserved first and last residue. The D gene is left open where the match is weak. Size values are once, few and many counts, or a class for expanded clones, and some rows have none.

DNA: TGTGCCAGTAGTCCAACTGGACACACAGATACGCAGTATTTT; CDR3: CASSPTGHTDTQYF; D: -; V: TRBV19; size: -; J: TRBJ2-3
DNA: TGTGCCAGCAGCCCCGGGCTAGCGGGAGGGAGTGAGCAGTTCTTC; CDR3: CASSPGLAGGSEQFF; D: TRBD2; V: TRBV5-5; size: -; J: TRBJ2-1
DNA: TGCGCCAGCAGCTTGGAAGGGGGCACTAGTAAAAACATTCAGTACTTC; CDR3: CASSLEGGTSKNIQYF; D: TRBD1; V: TRBV5-1; size: -; J: TRBJ2-4
DNA: TGTGCCAGCAGTTACTCGTACAGGTCGAACACCGGGGAGCTGTTTTTT; CDR3: CASSYSYRSNTGELFF; D: -; V: TRBV6-6; size: -; J: TRBJ2-2
DNA: TGTGCCAGCAGTGAAGCGCTAGTGGTAACGCAGTATTTT; CDR3: CASSEALVVTQYF; D: -; V: TRBV2; size: once; J: TRBJ2-3
DNA: TGTGCCAGCAGCTCCCGAAGCGGGGTCGGGGAGCTGTTTTTT; CDR3: CASSSRSGVGELFF; D: TRBD2; V: TRBV7-2; size: -; J: TRBJ2-2
DNA: TGCGCCAGCAGCCACCTCGGACAGGGGGCACATGGCTACACCTTC; CDR3: CASSHLGQGAHGYTF; D: TRBD1; V: TRBV4-3; size: -; J: TRBJ1-2
DNA: TGTGCCAGCAGCCAGGACAGGGGAATCACTGAAGCTTTCTTT; CDR3: CASSQDRGITEAFF; D: TRBD1; V: TRBV7-2; size: -; J: TRBJ1-1
DNA: TGTGCCAGCAGTTTACGACAGGGTGGGGAGACCCAGTACTTC; CDR3: CASSLRQGGETQYF; D: TRBD1; V: TRBV27; size: -; J: TRBJ2-5
DNA: TGCGCCAGCAGCGGGGGTACGGTAGGGATCGATACGCAGTATTTT; CDR3: CASSGGTVGIDTQYF; D: -; V: TRBV23-1; size: -; J: TRBJ2-3
DNA: TGTGCCAGCTCACCACGGCCGGGACAGGGCGATTCACCCCTCCACTTT; CDR3: CASSPRPGQGDSPLHF; D: TRBD1; V: TRBV18; size: once; J: TRBJ1-6
DNA: TGTGCCAGCAGTTACGGGCCAGGGGGTACGGGTGAAGCTTTCTTT; CDR3: CASSYGPGGTGEAFF; D: TRBD1; V: TRBV6-6; size: once; J: TRBJ1-1
DNA: TGTGCCAGTAGTATAACCCCACGGACTAGCGGGAGGGGTAATGAGCAGTTCTTC; CDR3: CASSITPRTSGRGNEQFF; D: TRBD2; V: TRBV19; size: -; J: TRBJ2-1
DNA: TGTGCCAGCAGCCCGGGACAAACTAACTATGGCTACACCTTC; CDR3: CASSPGQTNYGYTF; D: -; V: TRBV6-5; size: once; J: TRBJ1-2
DNA: TGTGCCAGCTCACCCCCTGGCAGCTCTGGAAACACCATATATTTT; CDR3: CASSPPGSSGNTIYF; D: -; V: TRBV18; size: -; J: TRBJ1-3
DNA: TGTGCCAGTAGTACGTCGGGACACTATAGCAATCAGCCCCAGCATTTT; CDR3: CASSTSGHYSNQPQHF; D: -; V: TRBV19; size: -; J: TRBJ1-5
DNA: TGTGCCTGGAGTATCGACAGCCGCTACTATGGCTACACCTTC; CDR3: CAWSIDSRYYGYTF; D: -; V: TRBV30; size: once; J: TRBJ1-2
DNA: TGTGCCAGCAGTGGGGACACGAAGGGTGGCTACACCTTC; CDR3: CASSGDTKGGYTF; D: -; V: TRBV2; size: -; J: TRBJ1-2
DNA: TGTGCCAGCAGCCCGACAGATAGCAATCAGCCCCAGCATTTT; CDR3: CASSPTDSNQPQHF; D: -; V: TRBV27; size: medium-sized; J: TRBJ1-5
DNA: TGTGCCAGCAGTTCGGACAGGGTCGCACAAGAGACCCAGTACTTC; CDR3: CASSSDRVAQETQYF; D: TRBD1; V: TRBV28; size: -; J: TRBJ2-5
DNA: TGCGCCAGCAGCCAAGACCCAGGAGGCGGGAGCGACACCGGGGAGCTGTTTTTT; CDR3: CASSQDPGGGSDTGELFF; D: TRBD2; V: TRBV4-3; size: -; J: TRBJ2-2
DNA: TGTGCCAGCTCACCCCAGGGGATGAACACTGAAGCTTTCTTT; CDR3: CASSPQGMNTEAFF; D: -; V: TRBV18; size: -; J: TRBJ1-1
DNA: TGTGCCAGCAGCTTAGCGGGAGTCCCGCTTCAGGATGAGCAGTTCTTC; CDR3: CASSLAGVPLQDEQFF; D: -; V: TRBV13; size: -; J: TRBJ2-1
DNA: TGTGCCAGCAGCCAAACTAGCGGGGGGGCCCTCACAGATACGCAGTATTTT; CDR3: CASSQTSGGALTDTQYF; D: TRBD2; V: TRBV4-2; size: -; J: TRBJ2-3
DNA: TGTGCCAGCAGCCCCTCACAGGGGCCCGGGGAGCTGTTTTTT; CDR3: CASSPSQGPGELFF; D: TRBD1; V: TRBV7-2; size: -; J: TRBJ2-2
DNA: TGTGCCAGCAGCCCCCGGACAGGGGTCTACACTGAAGCTTTCTTT; CDR3: CASSPRTGVYTEAFF; D: TRBD1; V: TRBV7-9; size: -; J: TRBJ1-1
DNA: TGTGCCAGCGCGACAGGGTCCGGTGAGCTAGCCCTCCACTTT; CDR3: CASATGSGELALHF; D: TRBD1; V: TRBV28; size: -; J: TRBJ1-6
DNA: TGCGCCAGCAGCTTGGAACTAGCGGGAAGGGGCAATGAGCAGTTCTTC; CDR3: CASSLELAGRGNEQFF; D: TRBD2; V: TRBV5-1; size: -; J: TRBJ2-1
DNA: TGTGCCAGCAGCGCACACAGGGGGCAAGATGGCTACACCTTC; CDR3: CASSAHRGQDGYTF; D: TRBD1; V: TRBV14; size: -; J: TRBJ1-2
DNA: TGTGCCAGCTCACCCCGCGCGGCCGCCTCCTACAATGAGCAGTTCTTC; CDR3: CASSPRAAASYNEQFF; D: -; V: TRBV18; size: -; J: TRBJ2-1
DNA: TGCGCCAGCAGCGCCGGGGACAGGGGTCGATCAGATACGCAGTATTTT; CDR3: CASSAGDRGRSDTQYF; D: TRBD1; V: TRBV5-1; size: -; J: TRBJ2-3
DNA: TGTGCCAGTAGTTCATCGGCAAACCCAACTAGGGACAATGAGCAGTTCTTC; CDR3: CASSSSANPTRDNEQFF; D: -; V: TRBV19; size: -; J: TRBJ2-1
DNA: TGTGCCAGCAGCTTATCAGGGAATGAAAAACTGTTTTTT; CDR3: CASSLSGNEKLFF; D: -; V: TRBV7-9; size: -; J: TRBJ1-4
DNA: TGCGCCAGCAGCTCCTGGGGGACAGGGGGAAGTACGATGGGAAACACCATATATTTT; CDR3: CASSSWGTGGSTMGNTIYF; D: TRBD1; V: TRBV5-1; size: -; J: TRBJ1-3
DNA: TGTGCCAGCAGCGTTCAAGGCGGGGGGCTCACAGATACGCAGTATTTT; CDR3: CASSVQGGGLTDTQYF; D: TRBD2; V: TRBV9; size: -; J: TRBJ2-3
DNA: TGTGCCAGCAGCTTAGCTAGCGGTCTTAACACCGGGGAGCTGTTTTTT; CDR3: CASSLASGLNTGELFF; D: -; V: TRBV7-9; size: few; J: TRBJ2-2
DNA: TGTGCCAGCAGCCAAGAACCCTCCGGGGTAACCAAAAACATTCAGTACTTC; CDR3: CASSQEPSGVTKNIQYF; D: -; V: TRBV3-1/TRBV3-2; size: -; J: TRBJ2-4
DNA: TGTGCCAGCAGCTCGGGGAGGGGGTTGCCCAATCAGCCCCAGCATTTT; CDR3: CASSSGRGLPNQPQHF; D: -; V: TRBV5-8; size: -; J: TRBJ1-5
DNA: TGTGCCAGCAGCTCCCAGGGTGGGGATGGCTACACCTTC; CDR3: CASSSQGGDGYTF; D: -; V: TRBV7-8; size: -; J: TRBJ1-2
DNA: TGTGCCAGCAGCGTAGACCCAGCGATCAATCAGCCCCAGCATTTT; CDR3: CASSVDPAINQPQHF; D: -; V: TRBV9; size: -; J: TRBJ1-5
DNA: TGTGCCAGCAGTGCGGCGGGAGGCCTAGGAAATGAGCAGTTCTTC; CDR3: CASSAAGGLGNEQFF; D: TRBD2; V: TRBV2; size: -; J: TRBJ2-1
DNA: TGTGCCAGCAGCCAAGCCCGACAGGGATACTATGGCTACACCTTC; CDR3: CASSQARQGYYGYTF; D: TRBD1; V: TRBV3-1/TRBV3-2; size: -; J: TRBJ1-2
DNA: TGTGCCAGCAGCCGAGGACAGCAGCCCCAGCATTTT; CDR3: CASSRGQQPQHF; D: -; V: TRBV3-1/TRBV3-2; size: once; J: TRBJ1-5
DNA: TGTGCCAGCAGCATCGCGGGGGGCTACGAGCAGTACTTC; CDR3: CASSIAGGYEQYF; D: TRBD2; V: TRBV5-4; size: -; J: TRBJ2-7
DNA: TGTGCCAGCAGCTTAGCGGTCTGGGCTAATTCACCCCTCCACTTT; CDR3: CASSLAVWANSPLHF; D: -; V: TRBV11-2; size: -; J: TRBJ1-6
DNA: TGTGCCACCAGTGTTACCAGAGCTGGGAGGACTGAAGCTTTCTTT; CDR3: CATSVTRAGRTEAFF; D: -; V: TRBV24-1; size: -; J: TRBJ1-1
DNA: TGCGCCAGCAGCAGGACAGGGAACACTGAAGCTTTCTTT; CDR3: CASSRTGNTEAFF; D: TRBD1; V: TRBV5-1; size: -; J: TRBJ1-1
DNA: TGTGCCAGCAGTGAGGGTTTACTGGGCCCTGAAGCTTTCTTT; CDR3: CASSEGLLGPEAFF; D: -; V: TRBV2; size: -; J: TRBJ1-1
DNA: TGTGCCAGCAGCCTTCAGGGGACCTATGGCTACACCTTC; CDR3: CASSLQGTYGYTF; D: -; V: TRBV28; size: -; J: TRBJ1-2
DNA: TGTGCCAGCAGTTTCAACAAAGGACAGGGGAGAACTGAAGCTTTCTTT; CDR3: CASSFNKGQGRTEAFF; D: TRBD1; V: TRBV6-6; size: -; J: TRBJ1-1
DNA: TGTGCCAGCAGTTTATCCAGGGGGCGTCACGAGCAGTACTTC; CDR3: CASSLSRGRHEQYF; D: TRBD1; V: TRBV27; size: -; J: TRBJ2-7
DNA: TGTGCCAGCAGTTACAGGGAGGATGGCTACACCTTC; CDR3: CASSYREDGYTF; D: -; V: TRBV6-6; size: -; J: TRBJ1-2
DNA: TGTGCCAGCAGCTCCGCCGGGACAGGAGAGACCCAGTACTTC; CDR3: CASSSAGTGETQYF; D: TRBD1; V: TRBV5-4; size: -; J: TRBJ2-5
DNA: TGTGCCAGCAGTGAAGGAGACTACCGGGGTGAGCAGTTCTTC; CDR3: CASSEGDYRGEQFF; D: -; V: TRBV6-1; size: -; J: TRBJ2-1
DNA: TGTGCCAGCAGTGATGGTTCGGTGACTCGCAGCGTGGGTGAGCAGTTCTTC; CDR3: CASSDGSVTRSVGEQFF; D: -; V: TRBV25-1; size: once; J: TRBJ2-1
DNA: TGTGCCAGCAGCTTGGGGCCGGGACAGGGACAAAACATTCAGTACTTC; CDR3: CASSLGPGQGQNIQYF; D: TRBD1; V: TRBV5-5; size: -; J: TRBJ2-4
DNA: TGTGCCAGCAGCCAATCTCGGGAAGCTTTCTTT; CDR3: CASSQSREAFF; D: -; V: TRBV3-1/TRBV3-2; size: -; J: TRBJ1-1
DNA: TGTGCCTGGAGTACCCCAGGACAGCCGAACTATGGCTACACCTTC; CDR3: CAWSTPGQPNYGYTF; D: -; V: TRBV30; size: -; J: TRBJ1-2
DNA: TGTGCCAGCGCGCTAAACAGGGGGGACACTGAAGCTTTCTTT; CDR3: CASALNRGDTEAFF; D: TRBD1; V: TRBV6-5; size: -; J: TRBJ1-1
DNA: TGTGCCAGCAGCTCAGACGGGACAGGCGTTGCACTTGACAATGAGCAGTTCTTC; CDR3: CASSSDGTGVALDNEQFF; D: TRBD1; V: TRBV7-8; size: -; J: TRBJ2-1